The clone carrying this T cell receptor (beta chain) was seen a handful of times. Its antigen is undetermined. This entry belongs to a study of identical twins. The ends were cut back, 1 base at V and 7 bases at J, with 14 bases in the middle. CDR1 SGHTA and CDR2 FQGNSA come from the germline V gene. The CDR3 is 15 amino acids. After template switching added a universal primer site, the resulting cDNA carried unique molecular identifiers. In TCRdb, the 5' RACE reads were re-called with MiXCR into one record per CDR3 protein. The sample carries more than 1.5 million distinct CDR3 sequences, about 32% recorded once. Study results and limitations: Whereas memory repertoires showed no such difference, abundant cord blood beta clonotypes carried fewer insertions.

The V and J genes are TRBV7-2 and TRBJ2-1, with D perhaps matching TRBD1 (5 bases). Sequenced input: cord blood. The sequence came from a newborn girl in good health. CDR3 sequence (DNA): TGTGCCAGCAGCTTAGTATCAGGGAACACTAATGAGCAGTTCTTC. Translation: CASSLVSGNTNEQFF.